This section outlines one T cell receptor beta chain sequence together with its context. The protocol was immunoSEQ multiplex PCR, while the TCRdb copy is restricted to in-frame clones and leaves out a portion. The repertoire holds about 130,000 clones, with 65% to 85% as singletons. The sample comes from a study of blood T cell repertoires in COVID-19. CDR3 length: 13 amino acids. V lost 4 bases, J lost 2 bases, and 8 bases lay in between. This chain links TRBV12-3 or TRBV12-4 with TRBJ1-1, with D unresolved. This receptor was identified in a man aged 30 to 45 with COVID-19, enrolled during active disease. Sequenced: peripheral blood. CDR3 residues: CASSSEPNTEAFF. CDR3 coding DNA: TGTGCCAGCAGTTCGGAGCCTAACACTGAAGCTTTCTTT.